This entry lists 26 T cell receptor beta chains sequenced from one sample in a study of T cell responses to AZD1222 COVID-19 vaccine. TCRdb's table, derived via immunoSEQ multiplex PCR, lists solely in-frame clones and lacks some. The data hold about 130,000 clones, with 90% observed a single time. This specimen consisted of peripheral blood, obtained on day 0 of AZD1222 vaccination. The receptors shown here come from an adult in good health.

This sequence joins TRBV11-2 and TRBJ2-3; TRBD1 might be the D (5 bases). Trimming took off 5 bases at V and 9 bases at J, with 9 bases between the two ends. CDR3 length: 11 amino acids. Germline loops: CDR1 SGHAT, CDR2 FQNNGV. The CDR3 region is CASSLWGTQYF. The CDR3 region has the DNA TGTGCCAGCAGCCTCTGGGGCACGCAGTATTTT.

The table lists this clone with a count of one. This rearrangement joins TRBV5-1 to TRBJ2-2; D tentatively reads TRBD1 or TRBD2 (6 bases each). Per the germline V gene, CDR1 is SGHRS and CDR2 is YFSETQ. Trimming removed 6 bases at V and 6 bases at J, with 21 bases between. The CDR3 spans 16 residues. The CDR3 reads CASTPFRGLDAGELFF. Written as DNA, the CDR3 is TGCGCCAGCACCCCGTTCCGGGGGCTCGATGCCGGGGAGCTGTTTTTT.

V and J are TRBV7-2 and TRBJ2-7; no clear D gene. The germline V gene has CDR1 SGHTA and CDR2 FQGNSA. The CDR3 loop spans 14 amino acids. The ends were cut back, 2 bases at V and 4 bases at J, with 12 bases in the middle. CDR3 coding DNA: TGTGCCAGCAGCTTACACGGAAATATATACGAGCAGTACTTC. Translation gives CASSLHGNIYEQYF.

This chain joins TRBV29-1 and TRBJ1-3; D is undetermined. This CDR3 spans 13 amino acids. The germline V and J ends were trimmed by 4 bases and 0 bases, with 7 bases remaining between them. The germline V gene encodes CDR1 SQVTM and CDR2 ANQGSEA. CDR3 protein: CSVGSSSGNTIYF. In DNA form, the CDR3 reads TGCAGCGTTGGATCGAGCTCTGGAAACACCATATATTTT.

As regards this clone: A junction end diverges from the germline sequence, so it may reflect a read error. The chain combines TRBV29-1 with TRBJ2-1; 9 nucleotides line up with TRBD2. This CDR3 comprises 14 residues. CDR1 is SQVTM and CDR2 is ANQGSEA in the germline V gene. The CDR3 bases are TGCAGCGTCACGGCCGGGACTAGCTACAATGAACAGTTCTTC. Translation: CSVTAGTSYNEQFF.

This chain connects TRBV6-5 to TRBJ1-3; 9 positions agree with TRBD1. The length of the CDR3 is 15 residues. V lost 6 bases, J lost 2 bases, and 5 bases stayed unmatched. Germline V gives CDR1 MNHEY, CDR2 SVGAGI. CDR3 bases: TGTGCCAGCAGGGGACAGGGAGTAACTGGAAACACCATATATTTT. Amino acids: CASRGQGVTGNTIYF.

V usage is TRBV6-1 and J usage is TRBJ1-4; a weak D match, TRBD1 (6 bases). The CDR3 is 18 residues long. Trimming took off 1 base at V and 0 bases at J, with 15 bases between the two ends. Germline V gene lookup returns CDR1 MNHNS and CDR2 SASEGT. CDR3: CASSEEKSRGTTNEKLFF. The DNA of the CDR3 is TGTGCCAGCAGTGAAGAAAAAAGCAGGGGCACAACTAATGAAAAACTGTTTTTT.

The chain employs TRBV7-6 and TRBJ2-1; D uncertain. The CDR3 has 11 amino acids. Trimming took off 1 base at V and 8 bases at J, with 3 bases between the two ends. Germline loops: CDR1 SGHVS, CDR2 FNYEAQ. This CDR3 is CASSLDHEQFF. In nucleotides, the CDR3 is TGTGCCAGCAGCTTAGACCATGAGCAGTTCTTC. The full variable domain, rest sourced from reference TRBV7-6 and TRBJ2-1, is GAGVSQSPRYKVTKRGQDVALRCDPISGHVSLYWYRQALGQGPEFLTYFNYEAQQDKSGLPNDRFSAERPEGSISTLTIQRTEQRDSAMYRCASSLDHEQFFGPGTRLTVL.

V is TRBV19 and J is TRBJ1-5, with 8 bases aligning to TRBD1. Trimming took 3 bases from V and 6 from J; bases not matched to a gene: 7. Per germline, CDR1 LNHDA and CDR2 SQIVND (reference sequence). The CDR3 is 15 amino acids. CDR3 sequence (DNA): TGTGCCAGTAGTATTGGGCAGGGGGCAGGTCAGCCCCAGCATTTT. It specifies CASSIGQGAGQPQHF.

By share, this clone ranks as medium-sized. The rearrangement uses TRBV6-2 or TRBV6-3 and TRBJ2-3, with TRBD2 matching 7 bases. This CDR3 has 15 amino acids. V shed 4 bases, J shed 2 bases, and the junction held 6 bases outside the gene matches. CDR1 and CDR2 (germline): MNHEY, SVGEGT. CDR3 bases: TGTGCCAGCAGTTCAGGAGCGGGGCCCACAGATACGCAGTATTTT. Translated, it gives CASSSGAGPTDTQYF.

The rearrangement joins TRBV28 to TRBJ1-2; TRBD1 is a possible D gene (5 bases). Germline loops: CDR1 MDHEN, CDR2 SYDVKM. Trimming removed 2 bases at V and 3 bases at J, with 13 bases between. CDR3 length: 15 amino acids. Here the CDR3 DNA reads TGTGCCAGCAGTTTAAACGGCAGGGTTGACTATGGCTACACCTTC. Translation gives CASSLNGRVDYGYTF.

The V call is TRBV7-9, the J call TRBJ2-7, with 7 bases aligning to TRBD1. The V segment lost 0 bases and the J segment 5 bases; nucleotides outside the gene matches: 7. This CDR3 spans 15 amino acids. Germline V gene sequence: CDR1 SEHNR, CDR2 FQNEAQ (reference sequence). In nucleotides, the CDR3 is TGTGCCAGCAGCTTAGCACAGGGGTTAAAAGACGAGCAGTACTTC. Encoded protein: CASSLAQGLKDEQYF. The full variable domain, its missing parts supplied by reference TRBV7-9 and TRBJ2-7, is DTGVSQNPRHKITKRGQNVTFRCDPISEHNRLYWYRQTLGQGPEFLTYFQNEAQLEKSRLLSDRFSAERPKGSFSTLEIQRTEQGDSAMYLCASSLAQGLKDEQYFGPGTRLTVT.

The chain employs TRBV27 and TRBJ2-2; D remains ambiguous. Germline CDR1 and CDR2: MNHEY and SMNVEV (reference sequence). This CDR3 contains 13 residues. V was shortened by 0 bases and J by 6 bases, with 5 bases between the two germline ends. CDR3 sequence reads: CASSLSLPGELFF. CDR3 DNA sequence: TGTGCCAGCAGTTTATCTCTTCCCGGGGAGCTGTTTTTT.

The chain combines TRBV7-9 with TRBJ1-1; D might be TRBD1 (6 bases). V was cut by 8 bases and J by 0 bases, with 16 bases left in between. Germline assignment: CDR1 SEHNR and CDR2 FQNEAQ (reference sequence). The CDR3 is 15 amino acids. In nucleotides, the CDR3 is TGTGCCAGCCAACTCGGGCAGGGGATGAACACTGAAGCTTTCTTT. This encodes CASQLGQGMNTEAFF.

The chain links TRBV30 to TRBJ2-7, with D possibly matching TRBD2 (5 bases). The CDR3 is 13 amino acids. V dropped 3 bases and J dropped 4 bases, with 13 bases sitting between them. The germline CDR1 and CDR2 sequences are GTSNPN and SVGIG (reference sequence). This CDR3 is CAWSAGLGYEQYF. The DNA of the CDR3 is TGTGCCTGGAGCGCCGGACTGGGATACGAGCAGTACTTC.

The genes are TRBV19 and TRBJ2-5, with 8 bases fitting TRBD1. This CDR3 is built from 13 residues. From germline, CDR1 is LNHDA and CDR2 SQIVND (reference sequence). Unmatched junction bases numbered 5, after V lost 6 bases and J lost 5 bases. The CDR3 protein is CASSNRDRETQYF. DNA for the CDR3: TGTGCCAGTAGCAACCGGGACAGGGAGACCCAGTACTTC.

The rearrangement joins TRBV29-1 to TRBJ2-3; 9 bases map to TRBD2. The V and J ends lost 6 bases and 4 bases, in that order; junction bases with no gene match: 8. This CDR3 comprises 14 residues. Germline-derived CDR1 and CDR2 are SQVTM and ANQGSEA. The CDR3 DNA reads TGCAGCGTGAGGCCAGCGGGGGGCCCAGATACGCAGTATTTT. Translated, it gives CSVRPAGGPDTQYF.

The chain joins TRBV5-1 to TRBJ2-2; D unclear. The CDR3 contains 13 residues. The V and J ends lost 4 bases and 0 bases respectively, with 4 bases between them. CDR1 is SGHRS and CDR2 is YFSETQ in the germline V gene. CDR3 amino acids: CASSPANTGELFF. The CDR3, as DNA: TGCGCCAGCAGCCCGGCGAACACCGGGGAGCTGTTTTTT.

This rearrangement joins TRBV6-2 or TRBV6-3 to TRBJ2-3; TRBD2 agrees at 12 bases. The CDR3 is made up of 16 amino acids. Germline CDR1 reads MNHEY; CDR2 reads SVGEGT. The ends lost 3 bases at V and 5 bases at J; junction bases unmatched: 6. The CDR3 nucleotides read TGTGCCAGCAGTTATCCTAGCGGGGGGGCGATAGATACGCAGTATTTT. Protein sequence: CASSYPSGGAIDTQYF.

J is TRBJ1-3 and V is TRBV19; no firm D call. The CDR3 totals 14 residues. Germline CDR1 is LNHDA and CDR2 is SQIVND (reference sequence). Trimming cost V 5 bases and J 3 bases, with 11 bases left between them. The CDR3 DNA is TGTGCCAGTAGTCTGCCGGTCGTTGGAAACACCATATATTTT. Translated: CASSLPVVGNTIYF.

The chain uses TRBV3-1 (or the pseudogene TRBV3-2) and TRBJ2-1; D possibly matches TRBD1 or TRBD2 (5 bases each). The CDR3 extends over 13 amino acids. Germline-derived CDR1 and CDR2 are LGHDT and YNNKEL (reference sequence). Deletions cut 0 bases from V and 6 bases from J, with 6 bases between. CDR3 sequence: CASSQEGVNEQFF. The DNA of the CDR3 is TGTGCCAGCAGCCAAGAGGGGGTCAATGAGCAGTTCTTC.

The chain is built from TRBV5-5 and TRBJ1-6; D uncertain. The CDR3 loop spans 17 amino acids. The germline V gene has CDR1 SGHKS and CDR2 YYEKEE (reference sequence). The V end was cut by 4 bases, the J end by 4 bases, with 18 bases between. CDR3 residues: CASSRAGFGDYNSPLHF. The CDR3 coding sequence is TGTGCCAGCAGCCGGGCGGGGTTTGGGGATTATAATTCACCCCTCCACTTT. The whole variable domain, filled in from reference TRBV5-5 and TRBJ1-6, reads DAGVTQSPTHLIKTRGQQVTLRCSPISGHKSVSWYQQVLGQGPQFIFQYYEKEERGRGNFPDRFSARQFPNYSSELNVNALLLGDSALYLCASSRAGFGDYNSPLHFGNGTRLTVT.

A word on this clone: A single base separates this from a much larger clone, so it may be a read error. This chain connects TRBV9 to TRBJ1-5; no reliable D call. The CDR3 has 13 residues. The V and J ends lost 5 bases and 0 bases respectively, with 6 bases between them. Germline lookup yields CDR1 SGDLS and CDR2 YYNGEE. The CDR3 loop is CASSFNSNQPQHF. The CDR3 nucleotides are TGTGCCAGCAGTTTCAATAGCAATCAGCCCCAGCATTTT.

This rearrangement joins TRBV13 to TRBJ1-1, with a tentative D call TRBD1 (6 bases). Germline loops: CDR1 PRHDT, CDR2 FYEKMQ (reference sequence). The ends were cut back, 8 bases at V and 7 bases at J, with 23 bases in the middle. The CDR3 contains 15 residues. CDR3 protein: CASGSWGGGDLEAFF. In nucleotides, the CDR3 is TGTGCCAGCGGCAGTTGGGGGGGCGGCGACCTTGAAGCTTTCTTT.

The chain links TRBV7-8 to TRBJ2-2; D is unresolved. The CDR3 is made up of 13 amino acids. V was cut by 5 bases and J by 7 bases, with 11 bases left in between. CDR1 is SGHVS and CDR2 is FQNEAQ in the germline V gene. The CDR3 reads CASSARSSGELFF. DNA of the CDR3: TGTGCCAGCAGCGCGAGGAGTAGCGGGGAGCTGTTTTTT.

The chain joins TRBV19 to TRBJ2-2, with a tentative D call TRBD2 (6 bases). V was cut by 3 bases and J by 3 bases, with 11 bases left in between. Per germline, CDR1 LNHDA and CDR2 SQIVND (reference sequence). The CDR3 has 15 amino acids. This chain's CDR3 is CASSMGGVYTGELFF. CDR3 DNA sequence: TGTGCCAGTAGTATGGGCGGGGTGTACACCGGGGAGCTGTTTTTT.